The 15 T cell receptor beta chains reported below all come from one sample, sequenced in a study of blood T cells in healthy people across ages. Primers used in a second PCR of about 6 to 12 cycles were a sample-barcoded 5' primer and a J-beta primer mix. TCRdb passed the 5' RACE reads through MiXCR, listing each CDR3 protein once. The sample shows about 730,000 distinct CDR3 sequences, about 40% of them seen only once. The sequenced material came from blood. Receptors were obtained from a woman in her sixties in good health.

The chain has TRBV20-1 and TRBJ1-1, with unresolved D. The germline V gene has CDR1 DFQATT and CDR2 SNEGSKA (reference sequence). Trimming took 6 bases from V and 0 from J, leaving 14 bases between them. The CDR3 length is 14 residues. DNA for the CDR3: TGCAGTGCCCCAGGTGGGTTGATGAACACTGAAGCTTTCTTT. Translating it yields CSAPGGLMNTEAFF.

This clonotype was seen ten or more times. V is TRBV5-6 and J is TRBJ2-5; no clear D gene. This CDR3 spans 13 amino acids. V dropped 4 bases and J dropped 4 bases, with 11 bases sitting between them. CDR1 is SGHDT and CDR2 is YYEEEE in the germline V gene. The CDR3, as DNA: TGTGCCAGCAGCGTACGGTCGGGAGAGACCCAGTACTTC. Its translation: CASSVRSGETQYF.

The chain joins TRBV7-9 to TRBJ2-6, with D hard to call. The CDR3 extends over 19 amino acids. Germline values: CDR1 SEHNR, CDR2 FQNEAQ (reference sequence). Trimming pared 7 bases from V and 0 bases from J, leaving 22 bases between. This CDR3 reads CASITRAPGNSSGANVLTF. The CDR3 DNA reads TGTGCCAGCATTACTCGGGCTCCAGGCAACAGCTCTGGGGCCAACGTCCTGACTTTC.

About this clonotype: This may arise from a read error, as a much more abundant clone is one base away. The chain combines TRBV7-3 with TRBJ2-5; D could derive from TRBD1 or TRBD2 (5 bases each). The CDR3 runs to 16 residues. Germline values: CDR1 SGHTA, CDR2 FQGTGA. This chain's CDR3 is CASSLGDGPPQETQCF. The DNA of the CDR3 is TGTGCCAGCAGCTTGGGGGACGGACCCCCACAAGAGACCCAGTGCTTC.

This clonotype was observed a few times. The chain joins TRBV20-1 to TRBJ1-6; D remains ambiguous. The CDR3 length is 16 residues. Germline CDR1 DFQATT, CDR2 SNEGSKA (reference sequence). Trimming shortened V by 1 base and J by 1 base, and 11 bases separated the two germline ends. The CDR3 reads CSARVPNRSYNSPLHF. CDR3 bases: TGCAGTGCTAGAGTACCCAACAGATCCTATAATTCACCCCTCCACTTT.

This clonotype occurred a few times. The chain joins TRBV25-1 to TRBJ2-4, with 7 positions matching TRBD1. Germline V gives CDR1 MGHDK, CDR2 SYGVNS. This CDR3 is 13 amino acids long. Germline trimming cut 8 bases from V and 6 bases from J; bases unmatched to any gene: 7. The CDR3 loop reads CASGTGEGNIQYF. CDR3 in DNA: TGTGCCAGCGGAACAGGGGAAGGAAACATTCAGTACTTC.

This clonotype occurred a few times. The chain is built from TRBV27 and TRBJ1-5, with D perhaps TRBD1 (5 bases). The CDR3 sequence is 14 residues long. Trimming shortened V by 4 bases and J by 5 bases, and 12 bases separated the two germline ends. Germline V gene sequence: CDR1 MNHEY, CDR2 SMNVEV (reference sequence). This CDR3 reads CASSWGPGDQPQHF. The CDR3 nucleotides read TGTGCCAGCAGTTGGGGCCCGGGGGATCAGCCCCAGCATTTT.

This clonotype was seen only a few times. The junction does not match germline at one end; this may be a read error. This chain's CDR3 is CASSQDLVGDKSPYGYTF. The CDR3 DNA sequence: TGCGCCAGCAGTCAAGACCTAGTAGGGGACAAGTCCCCCTATGGCTACACCTTC. V is TRBV4-3 and J is TRBJ1-2; weak D call: TRBD1 (6 bases). This CDR3 spans 18 amino acids. Germline V CDR1 and CDR2: LGHNA, YSLEER.

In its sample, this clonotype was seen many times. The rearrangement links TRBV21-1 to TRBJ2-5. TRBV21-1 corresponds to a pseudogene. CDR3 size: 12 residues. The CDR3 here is CASTRDQETQYF. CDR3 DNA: TGTGCCAGCACTAGGGACCAAGAGACCCAGTACTTC.

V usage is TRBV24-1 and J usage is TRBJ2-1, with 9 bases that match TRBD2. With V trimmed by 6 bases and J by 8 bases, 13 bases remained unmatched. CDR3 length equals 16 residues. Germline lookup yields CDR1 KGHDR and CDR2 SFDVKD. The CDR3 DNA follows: TGTGCCACCAGTATAGCGGGAGATGTGGGTAGGGATGAGCAGTTCTTC. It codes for CATSIAGDVGRDEQFF.

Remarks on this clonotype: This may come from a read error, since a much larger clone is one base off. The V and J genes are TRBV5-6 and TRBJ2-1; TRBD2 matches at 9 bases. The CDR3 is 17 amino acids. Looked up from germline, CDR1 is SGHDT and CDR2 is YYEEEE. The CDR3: CASSLVSSGKVYNGQFF. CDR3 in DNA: TGTGCCAGCAGCTTGGTTTCTAGCGGGAAGGTCTACAATGGGCAGTTCTTC.

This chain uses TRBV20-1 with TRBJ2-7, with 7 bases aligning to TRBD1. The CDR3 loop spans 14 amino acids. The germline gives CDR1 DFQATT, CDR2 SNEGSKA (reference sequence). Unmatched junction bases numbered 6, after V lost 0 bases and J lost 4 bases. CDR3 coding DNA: TGCAGTGCTAGAGATCCTGACAGGGTGTACGAGCAGTACTTC. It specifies CSARDPDRVYEQYF.

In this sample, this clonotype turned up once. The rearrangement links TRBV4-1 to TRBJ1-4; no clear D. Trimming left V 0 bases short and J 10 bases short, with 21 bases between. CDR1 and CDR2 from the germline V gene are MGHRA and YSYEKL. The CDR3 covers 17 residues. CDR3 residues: CASSQDGRGYSIGKLFF. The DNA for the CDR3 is TGCGCCAGCAGCCAAGATGGCCGAGGGTATAGCATCGGAAAACTGTTTTTT.

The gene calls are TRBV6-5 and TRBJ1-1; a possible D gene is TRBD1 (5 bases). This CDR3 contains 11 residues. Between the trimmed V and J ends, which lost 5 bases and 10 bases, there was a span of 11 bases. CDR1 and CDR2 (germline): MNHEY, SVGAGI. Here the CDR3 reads CASSPGTVAFF. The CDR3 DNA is TGTGCCAGCAGTCCCGGGACGGTAGCTTTCTTT.

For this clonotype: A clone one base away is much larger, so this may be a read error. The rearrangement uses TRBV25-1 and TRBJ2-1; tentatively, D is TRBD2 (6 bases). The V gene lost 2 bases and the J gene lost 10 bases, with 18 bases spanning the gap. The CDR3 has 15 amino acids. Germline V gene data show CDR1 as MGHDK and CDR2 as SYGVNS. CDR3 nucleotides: TGTGCCAGCAGTGAAACGGGAGAAGGTTGGGACGAGCAGTTCTTC. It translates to CASSETGEGWDEQFF.